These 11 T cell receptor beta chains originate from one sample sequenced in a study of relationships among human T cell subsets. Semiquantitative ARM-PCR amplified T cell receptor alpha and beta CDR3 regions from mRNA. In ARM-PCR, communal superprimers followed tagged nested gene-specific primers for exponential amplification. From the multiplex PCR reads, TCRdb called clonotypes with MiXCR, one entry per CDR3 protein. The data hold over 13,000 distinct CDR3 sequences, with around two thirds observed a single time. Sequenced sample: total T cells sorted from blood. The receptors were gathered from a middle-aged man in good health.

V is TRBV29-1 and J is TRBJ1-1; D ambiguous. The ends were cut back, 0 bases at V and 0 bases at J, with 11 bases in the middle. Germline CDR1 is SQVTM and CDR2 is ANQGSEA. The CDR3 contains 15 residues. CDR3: CSVEDPARMNTEAFF. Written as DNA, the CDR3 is TGCAGCGTTGAAGACCCAGCACGCATGAACACTGAAGCTTTCTTT. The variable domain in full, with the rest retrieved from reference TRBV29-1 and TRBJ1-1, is SAVISQKPSRDICQRGTSLTIQCQVDSQVTMMFWYRQQPGQSLTLIATANQGSEATYESGFVIDKFPISRPNLTFSTLTVSNMSPEDSSIYLCSVEDPARMNTEAFFGQGTRLTVV.

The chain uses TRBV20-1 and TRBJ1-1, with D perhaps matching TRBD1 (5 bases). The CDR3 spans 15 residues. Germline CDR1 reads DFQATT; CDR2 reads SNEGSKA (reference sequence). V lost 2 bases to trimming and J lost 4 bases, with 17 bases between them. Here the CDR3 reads CSARISGTASTEAFF. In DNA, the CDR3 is TGCAGTGCTAGAATCTCCGGGACGGCGAGCACTGAAGCTTTCTTT.

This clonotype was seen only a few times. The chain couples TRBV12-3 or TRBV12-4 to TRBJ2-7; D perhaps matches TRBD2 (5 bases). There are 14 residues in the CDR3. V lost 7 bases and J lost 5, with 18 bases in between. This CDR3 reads CASTLGLEANEQYF. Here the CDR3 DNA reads TGTGCCAGCACTCTTGGACTCGAAGCTAACGAGCAGTACTTC.

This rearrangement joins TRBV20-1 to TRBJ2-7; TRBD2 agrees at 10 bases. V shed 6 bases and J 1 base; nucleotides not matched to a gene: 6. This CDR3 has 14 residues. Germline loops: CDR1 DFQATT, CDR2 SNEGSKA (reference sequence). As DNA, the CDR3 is TGCAGTGCGACTCCGGGACTAGCGTCCTACGAGCAGTACTTC. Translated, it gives CSATPGLASYEQYF.

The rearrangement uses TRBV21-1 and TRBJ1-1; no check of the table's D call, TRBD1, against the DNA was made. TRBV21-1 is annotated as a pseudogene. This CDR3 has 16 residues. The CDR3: CASSFGTAKNSGKAFF. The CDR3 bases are TGTGCCAGCAGCTTCGGGACAGCTAAGAATAGCGGTAAAGCTTTCTTT.

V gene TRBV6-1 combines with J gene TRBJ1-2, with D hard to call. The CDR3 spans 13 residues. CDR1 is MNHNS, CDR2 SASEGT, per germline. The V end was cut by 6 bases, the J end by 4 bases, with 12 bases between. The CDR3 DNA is TGTGCCAGCAGACAGCCGGCGGTCTATGGCTACACCTTC. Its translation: CASRQPAVYGYTF.

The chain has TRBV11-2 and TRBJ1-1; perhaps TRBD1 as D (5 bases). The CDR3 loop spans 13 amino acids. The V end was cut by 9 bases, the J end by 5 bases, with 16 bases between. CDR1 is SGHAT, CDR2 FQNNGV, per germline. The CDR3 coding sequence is TGTGCCAGTGGCAGGGATCTGGTAACTGAAGCTTTCTTT. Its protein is CASGRDLVTEAFF.

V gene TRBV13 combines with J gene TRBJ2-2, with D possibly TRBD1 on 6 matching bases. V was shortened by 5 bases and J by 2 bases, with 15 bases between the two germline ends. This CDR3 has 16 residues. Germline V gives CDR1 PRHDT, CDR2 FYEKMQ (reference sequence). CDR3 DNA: TGTGCCAGCAGCCATGGACAGATTCTAAACACCGGGGAGCTGTTTTTT. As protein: CASSHGQILNTGELFF.

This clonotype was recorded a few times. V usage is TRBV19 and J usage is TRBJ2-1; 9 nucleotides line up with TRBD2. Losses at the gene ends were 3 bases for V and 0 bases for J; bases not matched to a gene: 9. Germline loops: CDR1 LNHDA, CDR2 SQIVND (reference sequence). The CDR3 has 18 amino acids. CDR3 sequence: CASSMVSSGMSSYNEQFF. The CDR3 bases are TGTGCCAGTAGTATGGTTTCTAGCGGGATGAGCTCCTACAATGAGCAGTTCTTC.

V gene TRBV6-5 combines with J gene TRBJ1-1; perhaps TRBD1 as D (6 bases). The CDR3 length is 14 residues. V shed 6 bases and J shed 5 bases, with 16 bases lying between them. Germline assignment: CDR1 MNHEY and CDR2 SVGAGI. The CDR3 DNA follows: TGTGCCAGCAGACGCCTGGGGGGCTGGACTGAAGCTTTCTTT. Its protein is CASRRLGGWTEAFF.

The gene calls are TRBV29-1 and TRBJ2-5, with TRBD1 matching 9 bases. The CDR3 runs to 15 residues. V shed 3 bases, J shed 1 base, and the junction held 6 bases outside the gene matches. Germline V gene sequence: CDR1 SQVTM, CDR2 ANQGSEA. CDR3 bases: TGCAGCGTTGACGGGGGGACAGGGTCCCAAGAGACCCAGTACTTC. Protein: CSVDGGTGSQETQYF.